The entry below describes one T cell receptor (beta chain). These data originate in a study of shared clonotypes between healthy human individuals. Measured with immunoSEQ multiplex PCR; TCRdb has only the in-frame clones, and not every one. The data show about 2.2 million clones, roughly 95% seen once. Naive CD8 populations comprised CD45RO-negative cells positively selected for CCR7, excluding terminally differentiated effector memory CD45RA+ cells. V gave up 7 bases and J gave up 9 bases, with 13 bases separating them. Per the germline V gene, CDR1 is ENHRY and CDR2 is SYGVKD. This CDR3 is 12 amino acids long.

The receptor comes from a young man in good health. Some clones in this sample may be carry-over from other donors' samples. Sequenced material: naive CD8+ T cells from PBMCs. The chain uses TRBV10-3 and TRBJ2-1, with a weak D call TRBD2 (6 bases). CDR3 loop: CAITNQGGEQFF. In nucleotides, the CDR3 is TGTGCCATCACCAACCAGGGAGGTGAGCAGTTCTTC.